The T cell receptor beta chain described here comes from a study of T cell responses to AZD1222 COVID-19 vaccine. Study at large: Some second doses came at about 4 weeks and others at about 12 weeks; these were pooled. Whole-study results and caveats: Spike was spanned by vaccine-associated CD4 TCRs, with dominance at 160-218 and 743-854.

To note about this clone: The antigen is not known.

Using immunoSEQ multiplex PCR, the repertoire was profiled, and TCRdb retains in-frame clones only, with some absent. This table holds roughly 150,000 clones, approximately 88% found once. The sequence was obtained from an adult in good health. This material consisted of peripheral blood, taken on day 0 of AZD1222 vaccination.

CDR3 bases: TGTGCCAGCAGAAGGGGCGGGGAGCTGTTTTTT. It specifies CASRRGGELFF. V and J are TRBV28 and TRBJ2-2; perhaps TRBD1 as D (5 bases). There are 11 residues in the CDR3. Germline V gene sequence: CDR1 MDHEN, CDR2 SYDVKM. Trimming took 6 bases from V and 7 from J, leaving 6 bases between them.